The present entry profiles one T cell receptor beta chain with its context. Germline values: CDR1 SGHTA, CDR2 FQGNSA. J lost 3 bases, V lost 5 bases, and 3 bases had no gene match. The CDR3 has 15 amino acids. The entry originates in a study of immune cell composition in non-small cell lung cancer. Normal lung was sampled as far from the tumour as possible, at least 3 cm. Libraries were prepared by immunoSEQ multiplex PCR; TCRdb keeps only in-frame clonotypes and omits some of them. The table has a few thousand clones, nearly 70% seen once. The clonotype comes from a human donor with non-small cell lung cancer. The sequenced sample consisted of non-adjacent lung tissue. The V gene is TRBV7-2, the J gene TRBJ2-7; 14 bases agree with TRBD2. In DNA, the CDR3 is TGTGCCAGCAGCCTCGGACTAGCGGGGGGCTACGAGCAGTACTTC. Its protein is CASSLGLAGGYEQYF.